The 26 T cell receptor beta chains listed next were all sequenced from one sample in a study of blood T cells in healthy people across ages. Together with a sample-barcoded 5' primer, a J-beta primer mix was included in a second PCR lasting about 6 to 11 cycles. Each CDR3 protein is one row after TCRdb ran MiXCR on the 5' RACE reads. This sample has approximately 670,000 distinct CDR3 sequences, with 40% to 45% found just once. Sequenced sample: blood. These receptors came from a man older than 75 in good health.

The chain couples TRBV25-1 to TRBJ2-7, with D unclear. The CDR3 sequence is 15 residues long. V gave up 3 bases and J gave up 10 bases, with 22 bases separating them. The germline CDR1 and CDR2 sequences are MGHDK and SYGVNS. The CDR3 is CASSDYEDWSCTQYF. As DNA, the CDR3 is TGTGCCAGCAGTGATTACGAAGACTGGTCTTGTACCCAGTACTTC.

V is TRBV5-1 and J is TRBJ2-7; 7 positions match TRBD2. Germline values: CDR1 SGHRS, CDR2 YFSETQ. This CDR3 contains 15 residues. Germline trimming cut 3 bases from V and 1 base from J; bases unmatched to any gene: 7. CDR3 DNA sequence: TGCGCCAGCAGCTGGATCGCGGGAGAATCCTACGAGCAGTACTTC. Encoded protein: CASSWIAGESYEQYF.

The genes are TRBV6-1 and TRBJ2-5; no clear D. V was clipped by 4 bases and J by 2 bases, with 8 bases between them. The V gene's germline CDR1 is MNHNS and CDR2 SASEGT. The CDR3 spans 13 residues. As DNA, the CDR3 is TGTGCCAGCAGTGGGGGATGGCAAGAGACCCAGTACTTC. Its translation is CASSGGWQETQYF.

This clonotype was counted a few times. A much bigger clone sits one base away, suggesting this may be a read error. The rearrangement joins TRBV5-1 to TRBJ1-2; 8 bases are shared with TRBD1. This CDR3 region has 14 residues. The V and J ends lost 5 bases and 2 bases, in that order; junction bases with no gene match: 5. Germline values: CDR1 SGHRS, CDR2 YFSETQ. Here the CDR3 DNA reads TGCGCCAGCAGTGCTACAGGGGGGAACTATGGCTACACCTTC. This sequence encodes CASSATGGNYGYTF.

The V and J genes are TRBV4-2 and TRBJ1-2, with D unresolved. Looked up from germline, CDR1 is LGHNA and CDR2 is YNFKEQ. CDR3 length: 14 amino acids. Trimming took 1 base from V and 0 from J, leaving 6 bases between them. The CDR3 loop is CASSQVAANYGYTF. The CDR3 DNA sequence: TGTGCCAGCAGCCAAGTTGCGGCTAACTATGGCTACACCTTC.

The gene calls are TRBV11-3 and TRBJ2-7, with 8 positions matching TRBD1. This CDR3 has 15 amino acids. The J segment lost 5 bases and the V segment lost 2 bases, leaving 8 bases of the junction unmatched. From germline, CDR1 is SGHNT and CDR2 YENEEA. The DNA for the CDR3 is TGTGCCAGCAGCTTAACTGGGACAGGTCGCAACGAGCAGTACTTC. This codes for CASSLTGTGRNEQYF.

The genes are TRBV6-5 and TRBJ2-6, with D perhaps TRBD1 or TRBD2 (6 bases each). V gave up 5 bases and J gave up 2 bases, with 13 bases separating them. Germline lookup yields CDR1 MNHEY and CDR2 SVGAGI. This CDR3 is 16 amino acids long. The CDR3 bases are TGTGCCAGCAGTCCTACGGGGGCCCCTGGGGCCAACGTCCTGACTTTC. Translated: CASSPTGAPGANVLTF.

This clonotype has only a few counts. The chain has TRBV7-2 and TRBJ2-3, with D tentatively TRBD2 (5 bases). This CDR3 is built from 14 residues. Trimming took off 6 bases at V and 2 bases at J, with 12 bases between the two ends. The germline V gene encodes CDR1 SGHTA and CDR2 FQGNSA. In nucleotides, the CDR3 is TGTGCCAGCAGTCGCGAGGGATTCACAGATACGCAGTATTTT. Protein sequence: CASSREGFTDTQYF. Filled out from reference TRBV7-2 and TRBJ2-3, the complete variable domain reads GAGVSQSPSNKVTEKGKDVELRCDPISGHTALYWYRQSLGQGLEFLIYFQGNSAPDKSGLPSDRFSAERTGGSVSTLTIQRTQQEDSAVYLCASSREGFTDTQYFGPGTRLTVL.

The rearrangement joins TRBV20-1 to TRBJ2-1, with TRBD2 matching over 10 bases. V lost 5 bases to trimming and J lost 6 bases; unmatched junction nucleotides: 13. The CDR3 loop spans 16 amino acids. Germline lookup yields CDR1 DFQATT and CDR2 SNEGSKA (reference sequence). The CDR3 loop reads CSAPIQAGGPGNEQFF. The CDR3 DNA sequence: TGCAGTGCTCCGATTCAAGCGGGGGGGCCAGGCAATGAGCAGTTCTTC.

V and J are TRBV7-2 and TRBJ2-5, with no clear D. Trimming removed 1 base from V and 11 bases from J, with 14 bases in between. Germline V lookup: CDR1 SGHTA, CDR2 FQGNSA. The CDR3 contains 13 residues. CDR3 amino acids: CASSLGLSYAQYF. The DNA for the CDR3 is TGTGCCAGCAGCTTAGGCCTCTCCTACGCGCAGTACTTC.

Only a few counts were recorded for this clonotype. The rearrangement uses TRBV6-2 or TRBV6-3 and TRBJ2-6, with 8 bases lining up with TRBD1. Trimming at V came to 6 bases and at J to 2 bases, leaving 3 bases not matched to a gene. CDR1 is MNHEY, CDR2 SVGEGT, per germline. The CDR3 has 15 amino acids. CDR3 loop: CASRDREAGANVLTF. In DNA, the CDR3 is TGTGCCAGCAGGGACAGGGAGGCTGGGGCCAACGTCCTGACTTTC.

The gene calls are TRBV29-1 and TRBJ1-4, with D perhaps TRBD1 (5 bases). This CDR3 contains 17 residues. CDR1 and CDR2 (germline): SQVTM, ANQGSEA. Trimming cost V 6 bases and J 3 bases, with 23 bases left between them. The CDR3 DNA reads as TGCAGCGTGGGGGAGGAAGGGGCGAAGACAGCTAATGAAAAACTGTTTTTT. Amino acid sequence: CSVGEEGAKTANEKLFF.

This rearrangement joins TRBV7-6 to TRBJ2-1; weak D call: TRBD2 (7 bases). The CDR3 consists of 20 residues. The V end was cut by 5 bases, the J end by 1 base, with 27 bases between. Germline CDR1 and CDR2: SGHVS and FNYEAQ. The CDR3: CASSPLQGWGGMKSYNEQFF. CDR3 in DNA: TGTGCCAGCAGCCCCCTACAGGGATGGGGGGGGATGAAGTCCTACAATGAGCAGTTCTTC.

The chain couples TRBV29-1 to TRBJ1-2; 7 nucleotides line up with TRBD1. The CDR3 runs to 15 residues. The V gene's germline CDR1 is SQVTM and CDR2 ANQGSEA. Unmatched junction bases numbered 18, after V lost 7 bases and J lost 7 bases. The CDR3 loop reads CSALAGGLLGSGYTF. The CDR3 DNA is TGCAGCGCCCTGGCAGGGGGGCTTCTTGGGTCTGGCTACACCTTC.

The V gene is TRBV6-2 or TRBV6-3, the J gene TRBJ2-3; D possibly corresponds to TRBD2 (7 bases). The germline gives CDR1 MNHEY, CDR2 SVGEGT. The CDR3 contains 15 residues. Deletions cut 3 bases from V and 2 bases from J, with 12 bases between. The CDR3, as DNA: TGTGCCAGCAGTTATCTTCGGGGGGCCACAGATACGCAGTATTTT. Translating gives CASSYLRGATDTQYF.

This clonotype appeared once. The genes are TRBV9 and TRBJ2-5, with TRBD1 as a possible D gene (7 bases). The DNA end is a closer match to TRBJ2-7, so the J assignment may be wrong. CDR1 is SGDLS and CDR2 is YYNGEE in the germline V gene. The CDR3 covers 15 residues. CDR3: CASSVEGTETREQYF. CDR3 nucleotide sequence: TGTGCCAGCAGCGTGGAGGGGACAGAGACACGCGAGCAGTACTTC.

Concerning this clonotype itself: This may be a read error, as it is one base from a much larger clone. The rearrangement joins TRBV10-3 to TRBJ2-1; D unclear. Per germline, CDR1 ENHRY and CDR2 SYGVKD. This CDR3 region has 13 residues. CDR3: CTISDRDYNEQFF. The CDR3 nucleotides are TGTACCATCAGTGACCGAGACTACAATGAGCAGTTCTTC.

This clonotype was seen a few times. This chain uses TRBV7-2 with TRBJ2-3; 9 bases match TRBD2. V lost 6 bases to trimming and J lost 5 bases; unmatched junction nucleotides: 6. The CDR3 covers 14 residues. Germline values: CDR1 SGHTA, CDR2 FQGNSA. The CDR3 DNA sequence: TGTGCCAGCAGAGCGCGGGGGGGCTTAGATACGCAGTATTTT. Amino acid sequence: CASRARGGLDTQYF.

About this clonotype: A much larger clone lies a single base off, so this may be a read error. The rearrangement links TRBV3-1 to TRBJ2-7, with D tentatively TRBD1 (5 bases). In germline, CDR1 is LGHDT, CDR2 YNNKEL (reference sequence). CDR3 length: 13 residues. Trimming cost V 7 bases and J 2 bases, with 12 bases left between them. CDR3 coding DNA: TGTGCCAGCAACCTAGGGGTCCCCTACGAGCAGTACTTC. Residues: CASNLGVPYEQYF.

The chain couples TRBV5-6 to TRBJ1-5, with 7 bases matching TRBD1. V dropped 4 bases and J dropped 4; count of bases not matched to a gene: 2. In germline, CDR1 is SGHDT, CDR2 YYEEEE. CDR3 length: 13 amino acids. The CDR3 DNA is TGTGCCAGCAGCCTCAGGGGGAATCAGCCCCAGCATTTT. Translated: CASSLRGNQPQHF.

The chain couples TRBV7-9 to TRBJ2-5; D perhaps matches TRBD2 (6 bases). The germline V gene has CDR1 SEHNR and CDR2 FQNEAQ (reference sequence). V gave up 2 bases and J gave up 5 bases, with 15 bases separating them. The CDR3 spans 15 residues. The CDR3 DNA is TGTGCCAGCAGCTTACAAACGGGGGTAGGGGAGACCCAGTACTTC. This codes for CASSLQTGVGETQYF.

CDR3 protein: CASSTSRAATNYGYTF. The CDR3, as DNA: TGTGCCAGCAGTACTTCTAGGGCAGCTACTAACTATGGCTACACCTTC. The chain recombines TRBV6-5 with TRBJ1-2; D is ambiguous. Germline V gene sequence: CDR1 MNHEY, CDR2 SVGAGI. Trimming shortened V by 5 bases and J by 0 bases, and 16 bases separated the two germline ends. The CDR3 runs 16 residues.

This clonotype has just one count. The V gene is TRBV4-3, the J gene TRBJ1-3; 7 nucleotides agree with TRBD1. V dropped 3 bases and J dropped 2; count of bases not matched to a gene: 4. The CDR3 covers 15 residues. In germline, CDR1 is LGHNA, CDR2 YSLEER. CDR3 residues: CASSQEGATGNTIYF. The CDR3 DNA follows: TGCGCCAGCAGCCAGGAGGGGGCAACTGGAAACACCATATATTTT.

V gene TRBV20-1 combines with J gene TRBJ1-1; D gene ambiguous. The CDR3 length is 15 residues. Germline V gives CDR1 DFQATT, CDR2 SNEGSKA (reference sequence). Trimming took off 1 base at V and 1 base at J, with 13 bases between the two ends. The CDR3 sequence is CSARVPRVPNTEAFF. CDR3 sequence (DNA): TGCAGTGCTAGAGTACCCCGAGTCCCGAACACTGAAGCTTTCTTT.

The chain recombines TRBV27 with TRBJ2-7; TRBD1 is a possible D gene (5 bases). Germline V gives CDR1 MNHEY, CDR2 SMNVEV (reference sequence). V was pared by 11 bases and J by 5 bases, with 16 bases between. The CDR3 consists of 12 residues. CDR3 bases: TGTGCCGTGGGGCAGGCGATGAACGAGCAGTACTTC. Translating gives CAVGQAMNEQYF.

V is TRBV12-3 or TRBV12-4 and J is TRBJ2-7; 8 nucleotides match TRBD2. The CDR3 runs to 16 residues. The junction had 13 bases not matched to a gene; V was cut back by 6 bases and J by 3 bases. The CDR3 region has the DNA TGTGCCAGCAGCCTTAGGGGGGCTAGCGGGCACTACGAGCAGTACTTC. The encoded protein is CASSLRGASGHYEQYF.